This T cell receptor beta chain was identified during a study of vaccination and CD4 T cells after COVID-19 (dated by TCRdb to about 2022). Background for the entire study: Six males and four females were included in the convalescent cohort, with two Hispanic individuals, seven Caucasians, two Asians and one multiracial person represented. Two doses of either the Pfizer-BioNTech BNT162b2 vaccine (n=8) or the Moderna mRNA-1273 vaccine (n=2) were administered to participants. Post-COVID blood samples from convalescent patients were collected a median of around 100 days after diagnosis, with a range of about 30 to 170 days. Post-vaccine blood samples were collected a median of around 70 days after the second vaccine dose, ranging from about 14 to 241 days. Overlapping spike peptide pools from SARS-CoV-2 and from the common cold coronaviruses HCoV-NL63, HCoV-OC43 and HCoV-229E were used as culture stimuli. In control cultures, a CEFX viral epitope pool was used as positive control, an HIV-1 Nef peptide pool was used as negative control, or no peptide was added. The spike-specific CD4+ TCR repertoire was compared before and after mRNA vaccination in approximately ten COVID-19 convalescent patients and a handful of infection-naive healthy vaccine recipients.

From its cysteine to its phenylalanine, the CDR3 spans 16 amino acids. Only the CDR3 DNA stays, 48 bases, in frame from base 1. The germline V gene yields SNHLY for CDR1 and FYNNEI for CDR2. The junction shows trimming of 6 bases on V and 0 bases on J, plus 17 bases between the germline ends. This specimen's treatment or condition label, per the study, means: approximately nine-day PBMC culture with coronavirus spike peptide pools or control peptides (ViraFEST assay). The ViraFEST assay, used in the study, expanded antigen-specific T cells with peptide pools and then identified the expanded clonotypes through TCR sequencing. Negative nucleocapsid antibody tests taken both before and after vaccination confirmed that the healthy vaccine recipients had no prior SARS-CoV-2 infection. PBMCs were cultured at approximately 2 million per well in IMDM supplemented with approximately 5% human AB serum and roughly 10 IU/ml IL-2, with approximately 9.5 ug/ml peptide pools added. On days 3 and 7, half of the culture medium was replaced with fresh IL-2-containing medium. After 10 to 11 days of culture, CD4+ T cells were isolated by negative selection with the EasySep CD4+ T cell isolation kit. Ficoll-Paque Plus gradient centrifugation was used to isolate PBMCs from whole blood, and the isolated PBMCs were then either used fresh or cryopreserved at -140C. Each culture condition was generally run in triplicate wells.

Libraries were constructed by PCR. TCR sequencing of DNA from cultured CD4+ T cells used the Oncomine TCR Beta short-read assay at the Johns Hopkins FTIC core. The QIAamp micro DNA kit was used to extract genomic DNA from the cultured CD4+ T cells. Oncomine TCR Beta libraries from cultured CD4+ T cells were pooled with unique dual indexes and sequenced on an Illumina iSeq 100. As for the original processing: Non-productive sequences were removed, and CDR3s that did not start with C, did not end with F or W, or were shorter than 7 amino acids were discarded. Antigen-specific clonotypes were identified using the MANAFEST web application through comparison of peptide-stimulated wells with reference and other culture wells. To be called positive, a clone needed an FDR below 0.05, an odds ratio above 5, and a productive frequency above 0.1% in at least two of three replicate wells. Clonotypes that were significantly expanded in both SARS-CoV-2 spike wells and at least one common cold coronavirus spike condition were defined as cross-reactive. CDR3 homology was assessed with Levenshtein distances (stringdist) and unrooted phylogenetic trees (ape) in R version 3.6.1. TCRdb ran its own pipeline on the public reads, namely fastp trimming at Q25 and MiXCR clone calling, and kept in-frame beta chains. All rows with the same CDR3 protein become a single entry with the most common DNA and genes. Here the V and J calls rest on TCRdb's processing, not on the authors' analysis. This sample comprises about 18,000 distinct CDR3 sequences, roughly 78% of them detected only once. Less than 20% of the sample lies in the top ten.

On this clonotype: Its antigen remains undetermined. No much larger clone exists at a distance of one base, and base qualities are not known.

The paper's findings and limits, for the study overall: The median number of SARS-CoV-2-reactive clonotypes rose from roughly 20 after infection to roughly 40 after vaccination, but the change was not significant. In convalescent patients, a median approximately 86% of post-vaccine SARS-CoV-2-reactive clones were detected only after vaccination, and vaccine-specific priming was suggested by this finding. Of the vaccine-specific clones found in convalescent patients, nearly all (304 of 307) were mono-reactive for SARS-CoV-2 spike instead of being cross-reactive with common cold coronaviruses. Relatively few convalescent patients were included in the study, and early timepoints after natural infection were not analyzed.

The sequence was obtained from a human donor who received a COVID-19 vaccine. Recombination linked TRBV2 to TRBJ1-2; D gene: possibly TRBD1, on 6 matching bases. The material sequenced was CD4+ T cells from blood, cultured in vitro, taken after SARS-CoV-2 vaccination. The DNA sequence reads TGTGCCAGCAGGTCGGCGGGGGGCTCAGCTAACTATGGCTACACCTTC. This sequence encodes CASRSAGGSANYGYTF.